This T cell receptor (beta chain) derives from a study of blood T cell repertoires in COVID-19. Across the study: T cells, B-cell-depleted T cells, or PBMCs provided the cDNA or gDNA that served as material.

All recovered Cohort 3 donors got two negative PCRs, got clearance, or saw symptom resolution. Authors' analysis steps: By means of reference gene primer amplification, nucleated cell counts were estimated. Only in-frame clones appear in the TCRdb table, and some are missing; sequencing was by immunoSEQ multiplex PCR. D and trimming were read from the DNA, whereas the V and J calls and clone size are those reported in that table. The data contain some 330,000 clones, approximately 89% of them singletons. Germline V gives CDR1 SGHKS, CDR2 YYEKEE (reference sequence). Trimming shortened V by 0 bases and J by 5 bases, and 6 bases separated the two germline ends. This CDR3 has 12 residues.

The sequencing input was PBMCs or T cells enriched from blood (not recorded which). The source is a man aged 30 to 39 who had recovered from COVID-19. The chain is built from TRBV5-5 and TRBJ2-7; unclear D gene. CDR3 in amino acids: CASSLDADEQYF. CDR3 in DNA: TGTGCCAGCAGCTTGGATGCAGACGAGCAGTACTTC.